Detailed here is one T cell receptor (beta chain). The sample is drawn from a study of Ad26.COV2.S vaccination and SARS-CoV-2 variants. Treatment noted: 19 received Ad26.COV2.S at low or high dose, single or two shots; about five received placebo; per-sample allocation not given. It was on day 63 after the first vaccine or placebo injection that samples were taken. Profiled with immunoSEQ multiplex PCR; TCRdb holds only in-frame clones, not every one. Found here are around 340,000 clones, approximately 86% of them singletons; the top ten hold over 8.5%. CDR3 length: 16 amino acids. V shed 4 bases and J 2 bases; nucleotides not matched to a gene: 4. Germline V CDR1 and CDR2: SGDLS, YYNGEE.

Sequenced here: peripheral blood, sampled in a trial of Ad26.COV2.S vaccine versus placebo. J is TRBJ2-2 and V is TRBV9, with 11 bases that match TRBD2. This clonotype was sampled from a person between 18 and 59 years old who received the Ad26.COV2.S COVID-19 vaccine or a placebo. CDR3 in DNA: TGTGCCAGCAGCATCGGGACTAGCGGCAACACCGGGGAGCTGTTTTTT. Amino acids: CASSIGTSGNTGELFF. The full variable domain, in which reference TRBV9 and TRBJ2-2 provide the parts outside the CDR3, is DSGVTQTPKHLITATGQRVTLRCSPRSGDLSVYWYQQSLDQGLQFLIQYYNGEERAKGNILERFSAQQFPDLHSELNLSSLELGDSALYFCASSIGTSGNTGELFFGEGSRLTVL.